Listed here are 13 T cell receptor beta chains from one sample, sequenced in a study of blood T cells in healthy people across ages. Together with a sample-barcoded 5' primer, a J-beta primer mix was included in a second PCR lasting about 7 to 11 cycles. TCRdb independently ran MiXCR on the 5' RACE reads; one entry per CDR3 protein. Of around 1.5 million distinct CDR3 sequences listed, about 43% were seen once; the top ten hold approximately 7.9%. The sample taken for sequencing was blood. The receptor set was obtained from a woman under 30 in good health.

This clonotype was found a few times. The chain is built from TRBV5-1 and TRBJ2-7; 8 nucleotides match TRBD1. The trim removed 7 bases at V and 6 bases at J, leaving 12 bases unmatched. This CDR3 has 14 residues. Germline CDR1 reads SGHRS; CDR2 reads YFSETQ. Here the CDR3 reads CASSTEPGGGEQYF. CDR3 DNA sequence: TGCGCCAGCTCAACCGAACCAGGGGGCGGCGAGCAGTACTTC. Supplemented by reference TRBV5-1 and TRBJ2-7, the full variable domain reads KAGVTQTPRYLIKTRGQQVTLSCSPISGHRSVSWYQQTPGQGLQFLFEYFSETQRNKGNFPGRFSGRQFSNSRSEMNVSTLELGDSALYLCASSTEPGGGEQYFGPGTRLTVT.

Details on this clonotype: Possible read error: a much larger clone is one base away. This sequence joins TRBV12-3 or TRBV12-4 and TRBJ2-3, with a tentative D call TRBD1 (5 bases). This CDR3 region has 13 residues. Trimming took 6 bases from V and 4 from J, leaving 11 bases between them. The DNA for the CDR3 is TGTGCCAGCAGACGGACAACAGCAGATACGCAGTATTTT. Its protein product is CASRRTTADTQYF.

At least ten counts were recorded for this clonotype. The gene calls are TRBV4-1 and TRBJ2-4; 15 positions match TRBD2. Per germline, CDR1 MGHRA and CDR2 YSYEKL. This CDR3 is 20 amino acids long. V lost 1 base, J lost 0 bases, and 7 bases stayed unmatched. CDR3: CASSQGTSGRGELAKNIQYF. CDR3 in DNA: TGCGCCAGCAGCCAAGGGACTAGCGGGAGGGGGGAATTAGCCAAAAACATTCAGTACTTC.

This CDR3 is CASSPGGAGVGSEQFF. The CDR3, as DNA: TGCGCCAGCAGCCCTGGGGGAGCGGGAGTAGGTAGTGAGCAGTTCTTC. The rearrangement uses TRBV5-1 and TRBJ2-1, with 8 bases fitting TRBD2. The CDR3 spans 16 residues. V shed 4 bases, J shed 9 bases, and the junction held 15 bases outside the gene matches. CDR1 and CDR2 from the germline V gene are SGHRS and YFSETQ. Full variable domain (outside the CDR3, taken from reference TRBV5-1 and TRBJ2-1): KAGVTQTPRYLIKTRGQQVTLSCSPISGHRSVSWYQQTPGQGLQFLFEYFSETQRNKGNFPGRFSGRQFSNSRSEMNVSTLELGDSALYLCASSPGGAGVGSEQFFGPGTRLTVL.

The V and J genes are TRBV25-1 and TRBJ1-1; the D gene is possibly TRBD1 (6 bases). The germline V gene encodes CDR1 MGHDK and CDR2 SYGVNS. Deletions cut 8 bases from V and 1 base from J, with 14 bases between. The CDR3 length is 14 residues. CDR3 sequence: CASGRGQGNTEAFF. DNA for the CDR3: TGTGCCAGCGGGCGGGGGCAGGGGAACACTGAAGCTTTCTTT.

In DNA form, the CDR3 reads TGTGCCAGCAGTGAAACTGCCAGGGAAAACATTCAGTACTTC. Protein: CASSETARENIQYF. The chain uses TRBV6-1 and TRBJ2-4, with D perhaps TRBD1 (5 bases). This CDR3 region has 14 residues. Germline CDR1 and CDR2: MNHNS and SASEGT. The ends were cut back, 2 bases at V and 5 bases at J, with 10 bases in the middle.

The rearrangement links TRBV12-3 or TRBV12-4 to TRBJ2-1; D call uncertain. Trimming left V 3 bases short and J 10 bases short, with 22 bases between. This CDR3 is built from 16 residues. The CDR3 reads CASSLGFGQVIREQFF. DNA of the CDR3: TGTGCCAGCAGTTTGGGGTTTGGGCAGGTAATCCGAGAGCAGTTCTTC.

This clonotype was counted between two and nine times. The J gene is TRBJ2-1, the V gene TRBV9; D not certain. The germline V gene encodes CDR1 SGDLS and CDR2 YYNGEE. The V gene lost 0 bases and the J gene lost 9 bases, with 7 bases spanning the gap. CDR3 length: 12 amino acids. CDR3: CASSVGVSEQFF. The CDR3 DNA reads TGTGCCAGCAGCGTAGGGGTGAGTGAGCAGTTCTTC.

The DNA for the CDR3 is TGTGCCAGCAGCCGCGCCTTACAGGGGCCTTTAGCCAAAAACATTCAGTACTTC. Protein sequence: CASSRALQGPLAKNIQYF. The chain uses TRBV12-3 or TRBV12-4 and TRBJ2-4; 7 bases agree with TRBD1. This CDR3 has 18 amino acids. The V and J ends lost 6 bases and 0 bases, in that order; junction bases with no gene match: 14.

The V call is TRBV4-2, the J call TRBJ2-1; D may be TRBD2 (6 bases). Trimming left V 0 bases short and J 13 bases short, with 16 bases between. CDR1 and CDR2 from the germline V gene are LGHNA and YNFKEQ. CDR3 length equals 14 residues. The CDR3 protein is CASSQDRVRETQFF. The DNA for the CDR3 is TGTGCCAGCAGCCAAGATCGAGTCCGGGAGACCCAGTTCTTC.

This clonotype was found a few times. V and J are TRBV20-1 and TRBJ1-2; unclear D gene. With 3 bases removed from V and 4 bases from J, the gap between germline ends came to 9 bases. The CDR3 extends over 12 amino acids. The germline V gene has CDR1 DFQATT and CDR2 SNEGSKA (reference sequence). The CDR3 nucleotides are TGCAGTGCTAGTGAGGGTAGCTATGGCTACACCTTC. Translating it yields CSASEGSYGYTF.

The chain combines TRBV3-1 with TRBJ1-5, with 10 bases that match TRBD1. Trimming cost V 4 bases and J 6 bases; bases outside gene matches: 6. CDR3 length: 15 amino acids. Germline V gene sequence: CDR1 LGHDT, CDR2 YNNKEL (reference sequence). The CDR3 reads CASSPYGQGGQPQHF. Written as DNA, the CDR3 is TGTGCCAGCAGCCCATACGGACAGGGGGGTCAGCCCCAGCATTTT.

This clonotype turned up a few times. The rearrangement uses TRBV7-9 and TRBJ2-5; no definite D call. Germline loops: CDR1 SEHNR, CDR2 FQNEAQ (reference sequence). CDR3 size: 13 residues. V lost 3 bases and J lost 6, with 11 bases in between. For the CDR3, the DNA is TGTGCCAGCAGCTTTGAAGGGCGGAAGACCCAGTACTTC. It translates to CASSFEGRKTQYF.